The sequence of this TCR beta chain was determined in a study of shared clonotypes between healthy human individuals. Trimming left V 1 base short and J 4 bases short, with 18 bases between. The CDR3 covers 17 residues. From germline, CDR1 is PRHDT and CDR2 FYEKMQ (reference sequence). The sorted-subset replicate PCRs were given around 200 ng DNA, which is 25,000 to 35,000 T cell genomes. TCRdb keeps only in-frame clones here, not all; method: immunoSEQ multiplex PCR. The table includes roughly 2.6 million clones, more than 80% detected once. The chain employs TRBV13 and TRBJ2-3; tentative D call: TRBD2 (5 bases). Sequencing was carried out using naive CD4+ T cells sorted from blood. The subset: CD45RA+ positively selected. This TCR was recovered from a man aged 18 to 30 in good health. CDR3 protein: CASSLAAGRSMADTQYF. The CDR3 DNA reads TGTGCCAGCAGCTTAGCGGCGGGCAGATCCATGGCAGATACGCAGTATTTT.